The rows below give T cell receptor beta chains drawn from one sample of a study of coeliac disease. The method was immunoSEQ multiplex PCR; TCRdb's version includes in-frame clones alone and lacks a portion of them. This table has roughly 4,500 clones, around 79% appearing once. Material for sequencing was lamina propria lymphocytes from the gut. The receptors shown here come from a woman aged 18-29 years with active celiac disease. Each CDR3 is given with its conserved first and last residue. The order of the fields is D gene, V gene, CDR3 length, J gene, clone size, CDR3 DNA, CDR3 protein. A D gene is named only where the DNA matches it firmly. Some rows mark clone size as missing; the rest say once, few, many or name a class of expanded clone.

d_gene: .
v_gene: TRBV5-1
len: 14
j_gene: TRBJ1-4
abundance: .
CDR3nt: TGCGCCAGCAGCTTGGAGGGAGACGGTGAAAAACTGTTTTTT
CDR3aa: CASSLEGDGEKLFF

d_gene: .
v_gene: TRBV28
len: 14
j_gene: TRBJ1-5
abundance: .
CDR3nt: TGTGCCAGCAGGCTGGGGGGGAGAGATCAGCCCCAGCATTTT
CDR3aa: CASRLGGRDQPQHF

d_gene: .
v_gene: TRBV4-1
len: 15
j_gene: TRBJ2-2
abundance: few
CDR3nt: TGCGCCAGCAGCCAAGGGACTCTCGACACCGGGGAGCTGTTTTTT
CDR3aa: CASSQGTLDTGELFF

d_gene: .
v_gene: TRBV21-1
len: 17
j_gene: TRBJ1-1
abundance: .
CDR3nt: TGTGCCAGCAGCTTTTGCGTAGCTACACAATTTCGCACTGAAGCTTTCTTT
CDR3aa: CASSFCVATQFRTEAFF

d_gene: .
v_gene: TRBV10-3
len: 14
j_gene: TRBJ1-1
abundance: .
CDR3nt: TGTGCCATCAGTGAGTCGAACGGGGGTTTGAAAGCTTTCTTT
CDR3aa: CAISESNGGLKAFF

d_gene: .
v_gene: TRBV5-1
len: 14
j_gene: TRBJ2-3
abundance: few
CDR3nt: TGCGCCAGCAGGGCCGGACAGTACACAGATACGCAGTATTTT
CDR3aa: CASRAGQYTDTQYF

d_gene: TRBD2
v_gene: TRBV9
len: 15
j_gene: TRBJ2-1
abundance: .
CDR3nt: TGTGCCAGCAGCGGGGGGGGAAGCTCCTACAATGAGCAGTTCTTC
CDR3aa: CASSGGGSSYNEQFF

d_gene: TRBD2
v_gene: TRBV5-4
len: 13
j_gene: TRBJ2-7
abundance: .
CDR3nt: TGTGCCAGTAAGCGGGAGAAGGGAGGGGAGCAGTACTTC
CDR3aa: CASKREKGGEQYF

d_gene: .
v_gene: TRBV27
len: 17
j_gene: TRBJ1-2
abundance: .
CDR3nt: TGTGCCAGCAGCCTCAGAATCGCTCCCGGACAAGGCGGAGGCTACACCTTC
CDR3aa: CASSLRIAPGQGGGYTF

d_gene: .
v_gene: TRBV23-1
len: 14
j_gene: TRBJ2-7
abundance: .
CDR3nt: TGCGCCAGCAGTCAATGGGAGCAGGACTACGAGCAGTACTTC
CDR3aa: CASSQWEQDYEQYF

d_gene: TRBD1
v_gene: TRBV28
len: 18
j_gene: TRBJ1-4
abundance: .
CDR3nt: TGTGCCAGCAGTGGTAGACAGGGGGCTACTTCGTGGGATGAAAAACTGTTTTTT
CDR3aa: CASSGRQGATSWDEKLFF

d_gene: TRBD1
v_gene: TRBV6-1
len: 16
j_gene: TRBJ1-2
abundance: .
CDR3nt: TGTGCCAGCAGTGAAGCCGGGACAGGGTTATCTGGTGGCTACACCTTC
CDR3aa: CASSEAGTGLSGGYTF

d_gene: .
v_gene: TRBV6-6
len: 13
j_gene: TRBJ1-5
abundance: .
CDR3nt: TGTGCCAGCAGTTACTCGACGGGGCAGCCCCAGCATTTT
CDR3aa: CASSYSTGQPQHF

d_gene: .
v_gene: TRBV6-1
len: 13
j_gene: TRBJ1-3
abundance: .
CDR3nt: TGTGCCAGCAGTGAAGCTACCCGGAACACCATATATTTT
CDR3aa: CASSEATRNTIYF

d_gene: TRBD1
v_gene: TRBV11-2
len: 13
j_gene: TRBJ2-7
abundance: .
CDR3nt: TGTGCCAGCAGCCCTAACCGGGACAGGGGCAAGTACTTC
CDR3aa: CASSPNRDRGKYF

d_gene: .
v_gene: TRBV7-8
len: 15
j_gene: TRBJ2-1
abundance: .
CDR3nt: TGTGCCAGCAGCTTAGCAGGGGTCTCCTACAATGAGCAGTTCTTC
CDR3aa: CASSLAGVSYNEQFF

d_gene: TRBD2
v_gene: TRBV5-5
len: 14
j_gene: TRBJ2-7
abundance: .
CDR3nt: TGTGCCAGCAGCTTGACGACAGCGGGAGACGAGCAGTACTTC
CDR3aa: CASSLTTAGDEQYF

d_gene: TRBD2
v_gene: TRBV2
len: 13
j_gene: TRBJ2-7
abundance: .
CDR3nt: TGTGCCAGCAGCTTTTGGGGCGGGGGCGAGCAGTACTTC
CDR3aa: CASSFWGGGEQYF

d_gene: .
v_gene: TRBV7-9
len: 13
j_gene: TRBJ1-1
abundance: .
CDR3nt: TGTGCCAGCGAGGTACGGGGGAGGACTGAAGCTTTCTTT
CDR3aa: CASEVRGRTEAFF

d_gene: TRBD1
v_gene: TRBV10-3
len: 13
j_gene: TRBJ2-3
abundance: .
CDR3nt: TGTGCCATCAGTACAGGGGCCGCAGATACGCAGTATTTT
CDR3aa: CAISTGAADTQYF

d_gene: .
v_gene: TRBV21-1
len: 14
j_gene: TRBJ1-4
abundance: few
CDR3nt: TGTGCCAGCAGCAAAAACAGGGATAATGAAAAACTGTTTTTT
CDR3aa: CASSKNRDNEKLFF

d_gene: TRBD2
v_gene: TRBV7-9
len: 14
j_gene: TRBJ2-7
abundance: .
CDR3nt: TGTGCCAGCAGCTTCGGGAGCGGGGTTTACGAGCAGTACTTC
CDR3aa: CASSFGSGVYEQYF

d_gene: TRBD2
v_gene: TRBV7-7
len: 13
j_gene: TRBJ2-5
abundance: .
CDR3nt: TGTGCTAGCAGCTTAGGACATCGGGAGGCCCAGTACTTC
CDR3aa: CASSLGHREAQYF

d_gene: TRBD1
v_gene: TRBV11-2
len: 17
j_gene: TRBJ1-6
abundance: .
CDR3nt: TGTGCCAGCAGCGTATATAGGACAGGGGGCTTGGGTTCACCCCTCCACTTT
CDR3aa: CASSVYRTGGLGSPLHF